This record looks at one T cell receptor beta chain sequence and its context. As yet, its antigen is unknown. The CDR3 totals 17 residues. The ends were cut back, 6 bases at V and 0 bases at J, with 19 bases in the middle. This sample is part of a study of blood T cells in healthy people across ages. Overall study findings and caveats: Long-lived donors carried more naive CD4+ cells and greater diversity than aged donors.

Each sample yielded at least 5 micrograms of PBMC total RNA. A sample-barcoded 5' primer and a J-beta primer mix were used in a second PCR of roughly 7 to 11 cycles. TCRdb recomputed calls from the 5' RACE reads with MiXCR, one row per CDR3 protein. The repertoire includes approximately 900,000 distinct CDR3 sequences, roughly 48% of them detected once, and 13% sits in the top ten. The sequencing sample was made of blood. The TCR sequence derives from a man younger than 45 in good health. The chain has TRBV12-3 or TRBV12-4 and TRBJ2-3, with a tentative D call TRBD2 (7 bases). The CDR3 is CASRGGRGVTSTDTQYF. CDR3 sequence (DNA): TGTGCCAGCAGGGGGGGGCGGGGTGTTACTAGCACAGATACGCAGTATTTT.